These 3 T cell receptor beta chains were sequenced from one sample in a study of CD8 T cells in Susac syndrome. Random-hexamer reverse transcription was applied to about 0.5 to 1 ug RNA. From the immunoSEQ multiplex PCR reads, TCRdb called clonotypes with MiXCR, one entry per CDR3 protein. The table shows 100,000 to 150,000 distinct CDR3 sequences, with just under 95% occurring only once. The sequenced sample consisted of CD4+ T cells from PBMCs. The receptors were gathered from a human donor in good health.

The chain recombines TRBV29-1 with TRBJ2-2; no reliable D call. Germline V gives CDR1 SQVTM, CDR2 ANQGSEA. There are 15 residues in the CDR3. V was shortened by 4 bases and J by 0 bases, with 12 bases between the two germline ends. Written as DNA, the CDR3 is TGCAGCGTTGCATATGCGTACGCGAACACCGGGGAGCTGTTTTTT. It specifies CSVAYAYANTGELFF.

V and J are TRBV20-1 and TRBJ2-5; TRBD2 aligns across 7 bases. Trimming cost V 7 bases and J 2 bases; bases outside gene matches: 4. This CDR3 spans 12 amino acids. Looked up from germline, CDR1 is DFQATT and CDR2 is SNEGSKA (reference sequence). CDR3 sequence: CSGAGNQETQYF. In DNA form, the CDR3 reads TGCAGTGGAGCGGGGAATCAAGAGACCCAGTACTTC.

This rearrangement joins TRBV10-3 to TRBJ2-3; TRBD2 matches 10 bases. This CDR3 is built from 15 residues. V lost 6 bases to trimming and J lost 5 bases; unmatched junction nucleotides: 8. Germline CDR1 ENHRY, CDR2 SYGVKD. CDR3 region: CAISLARLAGDTQYF. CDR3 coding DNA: TGTGCCATCAGCCTCGCGAGACTAGCGGGAGATACGCAGTATTTT.